Below, 23 T cell receptor beta chains from the same sample are listed, as sequenced in a study of cytomegalovirus exposure and HLA in healthy donors. PCR amplification relied on 60 Vbeta primers (plus 13 Jbeta primers). Sequencing was performed with immunoSEQ multiplex PCR; in TCRdb, only in-frame clones are kept and a portion is missing. The sample carries about 170,000 clones, just under 80% recorded once. The specimen sequenced was PBMCs. These receptors all stem from a woman aged 50 to 65 in good health and CMV-seropositive.

This clone was counted once. The chain combines TRBV7-3 with TRBJ2-2; TRBD2 matches at 8 bases. The CDR3 totals 15 residues. V trimming: 5 bases; J trimming: 1 base; junction bases outside the gene matches: 3. Per germline, CDR1 SGHTA and CDR2 FQGTGA. For the CDR3, the DNA is TGTGCCAGCAGCCCACGGGGGGGGAACACCGGGGAGCTGTTTTTT. Translation gives CASSPRGGNTGELFF.

The chain combines TRBV5-1 with TRBJ2-1; 11 bases are a match to TRBD2. Germline V gene data show CDR1 as SGHRS and CDR2 as YFSETQ. The junction had 10 bases not matched to a gene; V was cut back by 3 bases and J by 8 bases. The CDR3 has 16 amino acids. The chain's CDR3 is CASSSIAGGELYEQFF. CDR3 nucleotide sequence: TGCGCCAGCAGCTCTATAGCGGGAGGGGAGTTGTATGAGCAGTTCTTC.

The rearrangement links TRBV5-1 to TRBJ2-3, with 11 bases identical to TRBD2. Germline assignment: CDR1 SGHRS and CDR2 YFSETQ. V lost 4 bases and J lost 0; bases outside the gene matches: 4. The CDR3 contains 16 residues. The CDR3 nucleotides are TGCGCCAGCAGCACGAGGACTAGCGGGAGCACAGATACGCAGTATTTT. Translated, it gives CASSTRTSGSTDTQYF.

J is TRBJ1-2 and V is TRBV2; 8 positions match TRBD1. The V segment lost 6 bases and the J segment 5 bases; nucleotides outside the gene matches: 11. The CDR3 spans 15 residues. In germline, CDR1 is SNHLY, CDR2 FYNNEI. The CDR3 nucleotides are TGTGCCAGCAGACTGATGGACAGGGTGGAGTATGGCTACACCTTC. Its protein is CASRLMDRVEYGYTF. Full variable domain (outside the CDR3, taken from reference TRBV2 and TRBJ1-2): EPEVTQTPSHQVTQMGQEVILRCVPISNHLYFYWYRQILGQKVEFLVSFYNNEISEKSEIFDDQFSVERPDGSNFTLKIRSTKLEDSAMYFCASRLMDRVEYGYTFGSGTRLTVV.

V usage is TRBV6-1 and J usage is TRBJ2-1; D possibly corresponds to TRBD2 (5 bases). V gave up 7 bases and J gave up 7 bases, with 14 bases separating them. The CDR3 covers 13 residues. The germline V gene has CDR1 MNHNS and CDR2 SASEGT. DNA of the CDR3: TGTGCCAGCAACCGCTTTGAGGGTAATGAGCAGTTCTTC. It encodes CASNRFEGNEQFF.

This clone was detected only a few times. This chain connects TRBV6-5 to TRBJ2-7, with TRBD1 matching over 9 bases. The CDR3 covers 16 residues. CDR1 and CDR2 from the germline V gene are MNHEY and SVGAGI. V trimming: 0 bases; J trimming: 0 bases; junction bases outside the gene matches: 3. Here the CDR3 DNA reads TGTGCCAGCAGTTACTCAGGGACAGGGAACTCCTACGAGCAGTACTTC. Translating gives CASSYSGTGNSYEQYF.

The rearrangement links TRBV7-8 to TRBJ2-3; the D gene is possibly TRBD2 (5 bases). From germline, CDR1 is SGHVS and CDR2 FQNEAQ. V was pared by 4 bases and J by 0 bases, with 11 bases between. This CDR3 is 15 amino acids long. CDR3 protein: CASSSRRASTDTQYF. CDR3 nucleotides: TGTGCCAGCAGCTCCAGGCGGGCTAGCACAGATACGCAGTATTTT.

This clone was seen a single time. One end of the junction does not line up with germline, which may come from a read error. The chain combines TRBV19 with TRBJ2-7; 7 bases are shared with TRBD2. CDR3 length: 11 amino acids. Germline V gives CDR1 LNHDA, CDR2 SQIVND (reference sequence). The CDR3 reads CASRGGDFPHF. The CDR3 nucleotides are TGTGCCAGTAGGGGGGGGGACTTCCCCCACTTC. The complete variable domain, with remaining parts taken from reference TRBV19 and TRBJ2-7, reads DGGITQSPKYLFRKEGQNVTLSCEQNLNHDAMYWYRQDPGQGLRLIYYSQIVNDFQKGDIAEGYSVSREKKESFPLTVTSAQKNPTAFYLCASRGGDFPHFGPGTRLTVT.

The chain links TRBV28 to TRBJ1-2; 8 bases line up with TRBD1. CDR3 length equals 14 residues. With 2 bases clipped from V and 3 bases from J, the junction kept 2 bases outside the gene matches. Germline V gene sequence: CDR1 MDHEN, CDR2 SYDVKM. CDR3 region: CASSLDRGDYGYTF. CDR3 nucleotides: TGTGCCAGCAGTTTAGACAGGGGTGACTATGGCTACACCTTC.

This chain links TRBV5-1 with TRBJ1-5; 8 bases agree with TRBD1. V trimming: 4 bases; J trimming: 7 bases; junction bases outside the gene matches: 10. The germline CDR1 and CDR2 sequences are SGHRS and YFSETQ. This CDR3 has 15 residues. The CDR3 reads CASSHSGGGGQPQHF. In DNA form, the CDR3 reads TGCGCCAGCAGCCATTCAGGGGGCGGCGGGCAGCCCCAGCATTTT.

V gene TRBV5-4 combines with J gene TRBJ1-2; perhaps TRBD1 as D (5 bases). Trimming removed 3 bases from V and 0 bases from J, with 9 bases in between. The CDR3 spans 14 residues. CDR1 is SGHNT, CDR2 YYREEE, per germline (reference sequence). The CDR3 bases are TGTGCCAGCAGCTCCGGACAAACTAACTATGGCTACACCTTC. This encodes CASSSGQTNYGYTF.

V is TRBV19 and J is TRBJ1-3, with D maybe TRBD1 (6 bases). Trimming pared 4 bases from V and 2 bases from J, leaving 9 bases between. Germline V lookup: CDR1 LNHDA, CDR2 SQIVND (reference sequence). The CDR3 runs to 14 residues. The CDR3 reads CASSNAGAGNTIYF. The CDR3 nucleotides read TGTGCCAGTAGTAACGCAGGGGCTGGAAACACCATATATTTT.

The chain uses TRBV7-2 and TRBJ1-3; the match to TRBD1 covers 9 bases. The germline gives CDR1 SGHTA, CDR2 FQGNSA. V trimming: 4 bases; J trimming: 8 bases; junction bases outside the gene matches: 9. The CDR3 consists of 15 residues. The CDR3 is CASSWGDRVGYTIYF. DNA for the CDR3: TGTGCCAGCAGCTGGGGGGACAGGGTCGGATACACCATATATTTT.

In regard to this clone: The germline gene is not matched at one end of the junction; a read error may be the cause. The chain joins TRBV7-9 to TRBJ2-1; 10 positions match TRBD2. The germline V gene encodes CDR1 SEHNR and CDR2 FQNEAQ (reference sequence). This CDR3 spans 16 amino acids. The CDR3 bases are TGTTCCAGCAGCCCCCGAGTAGCGGGGGGTCACAATGAGCAGTTCTTC. Translated, it gives CSSSPRVAGGHNEQFF.

The chain is built from TRBV28 and TRBJ2-7, with 12 nucleotides matching TRBD2. Germline lookup yields CDR1 MDHEN and CDR2 SYDVKM. This CDR3 spans 20 amino acids. The junction had 20 bases not matched to a gene; V was cut back by 6 bases and J by 2 bases. DNA for the CDR3: TGTGCCAGCAGCCCGGGACACCATTGGGCTAGCGGGAGGGCCCCCTACGAGCAGTACTTC. Amino acids: CASSPGHHWASGRAPYEQYF.

This rearrangement joins TRBV10-3 to TRBJ1-5, with D uncertain. CDR3 length: 16 amino acids. V lost 2 bases and J 0 bases, leaving 11 bases between the germline ends. Per germline, CDR1 ENHRY and CDR2 SYGVKD. CDR3 sequence (DNA): TGTGCCATCAGTGAGGGCCCATGGGCTAGCAATCAGCCCCAGCATTTT. Protein product: CAISEGPWASNQPQHF.

The chain links TRBV7-3 to TRBJ2-3; a possible D gene is TRBD2 (5 bases). Trimming pared 3 bases from V and 2 bases from J, leaving 18 bases between. Per germline, CDR1 SGHTA and CDR2 FQGTGA. The CDR3 consists of 17 residues. CDR3 amino acids: CASSFLRGADDTDTQYF. In DNA, the CDR3 is TGTGCCAGCAGCTTCTTGCGAGGAGCGGACGACACAGATACGCAGTATTTT.

The J gene is TRBJ1-5, the V gene TRBV18; D not certain. V lost 3 bases to trimming and J lost 0 bases, with 9 bases between them. The CDR3 is 15 amino acids. Germline CDR1 KGHSH, CDR2 LQKENI. CDR3 bases: TGTGCCAGCTCACCCCTTGAGGCTAGCAATCAGCCCCAGCATTTT. It codes for CASSPLEASNQPQHF.

With respect to this clone: The identical CDR3 is also encoded by other nucleotide sequences in the sample. V and J are TRBV28 and TRBJ1-1; 10 positions agree with TRBD1. This CDR3 region has 13 residues. The V gene end was trimmed by 9 bases and the J gene end by 3 bases; junction bases not matched to a gene: 4. Germline V CDR1 and CDR2: MDHEN, SYDVKM. The CDR3 sequence is CASWGQGYTEAFF. CDR3 in DNA: TGTGCCAGTTGGGGACAGGGGTACACTGAAGCTTTCTTT.

The chain is built from TRBV7-9 and TRBJ2-5, with 7 bases matching TRBD2. Germline CDR1 and CDR2: SEHNR and FQNEAQ (reference sequence). The ends lost 4 bases at V and 9 bases at J; junction bases unmatched: 11. This CDR3 region has 14 residues. This chain's CDR3 is CASSSRLAVAAQYF. In DNA form, the CDR3 reads TGTGCCAGCAGCTCGAGACTAGCCGTCGCGGCCCAGTACTTC.

This chain connects TRBV2 to TRBJ1-2; D not certain. Looked up from germline, CDR1 is SNHLY and CDR2 is FYNNEI. V lost 1 base, J lost 5 bases, and 8 bases lay in between. This CDR3 has 13 amino acids. This CDR3 is CASSEDAGYGYTF. The CDR3 DNA is TGTGCCAGCAGTGAAGACGCGGGATATGGCTACACCTTC.

The chain couples TRBV4-3 to TRBJ1-3, with a weak D call TRBD1 (5 bases). Deletions cut 0 bases from V and 2 bases from J, with 8 bases between. The CDR3 consists of 15 residues. Germline V gene lookup returns CDR1 LGHNA and CDR2 YSLEER. As DNA, the CDR3 is TGCGCCAGCAGCCAAGAAGGCAGGGCTGGAAACACCATATATTTT. Amino acids: CASSQEGRAGNTIYF.

This chain connects TRBV7-3 to TRBJ1-1; D is uncertain. V gave up 0 bases and J gave up 1 base, with 6 bases separating them. Germline lookup yields CDR1 SGHTA and CDR2 FQGTGA. This CDR3 has 14 residues. The CDR3 nucleotides read TGTGCCAGCAGCTTAACTGCAGGGAACACTGAAGCTTTCTTT. It specifies CASSLTAGNTEAFF.